This record looks at one T cell receptor (beta chain) sequence and its context. Its antigen is not identified. PCR employed 60 Vbeta and 13 Jbeta primers. The table came from immunoSEQ multiplex PCR; TCRdb's copy has only in-frame clones and leaves some out. The table shows over 75,000 clones, with over 65% occurring only once. This entry comes from a study of cytomegalovirus exposure and HLA in healthy donors. General observations from the study: A list of 150 or so TCR beta chains associated with cytomegalovirus was given.

Each donor's status was that of a healthy bone marrow donor. Trimming took 4 bases from V and 0 from J, leaving 6 bases between them. Germline values: CDR1 SNHLY, CDR2 FYNNEI. The CDR3 runs to 13 residues. This clonotype originated in a woman aged 55-70 years in good health and CMV-seronegative. The J gene is TRBJ1-1, the V gene TRBV2; D is undetermined. Sequencing input: PBMCs. The CDR3 DNA reads as TGTGCCAGCAGTGGAGATATGAACACTGAAGCTTTCTTT. Its translation: CASSGDMNTEAFF.